The 21 T cell receptor beta chains given below trace back to one sample, sequenced in a study of T cells in Graves' hyperthyroidism and ophthalmopathy. From RNA transcripts, TCR beta CDR3 regions were amplified. First-round RT-PCR with HTBI primers amplified the TCR CDR3 region. MiXCR, applied by TCRdb to the multiplex PCR reads, yields one record per CDR3 protein. Of around 290,000 distinct CDR3 sequences in the sample, about an eighth were seen once. Sequences were obtained from blood. These receptors were taken from a woman in her 30s with Graves' hyperthyroidism that later progressed to Graves' ophthalmopathy.

This clonotype occurred many times. The chain couples TRBV7-2 to TRBJ1-2, with a weak D call TRBD1 (6 bases). Trimming took off 7 bases at V and 8 bases at J, with 20 bases between the two ends. CDR3 size: 14 residues. From germline, CDR1 is SGHTA and CDR2 FQGNSA. The CDR3 here is CASKYRDREQGYTF. The CDR3 DNA is TGTGCCAGCAAGTACAGGGATCGGGAGCAGGGCTACACCTTC.

The rearrangement joins TRBV20-1 to TRBJ1-1, with D maybe TRBD1 (6 bases). V lost 6 bases and J lost 0, with 20 bases in between. Germline lookup yields CDR1 DFQATT and CDR2 SNEGSKA (reference sequence). This CDR3 is 16 amino acids long. The CDR3 spells CSAPGTPRLMNTEAFF. The DNA for the CDR3 is TGCAGTGCCCCCGGGACACCCAGACTCATGAACACTGAAGCTTTCTTT.

V is TRBV28 and J is TRBJ1-1; D is perhaps TRBD1 (5 bases). Germline V gene data show CDR1 as MDHEN and CDR2 as SYDVKM. The CDR3 is 12 residues long. CDR3 region: CAIRGGNTEAFF. The CDR3 DNA sequence: TGTGCTATACGGGGCGGGAACACTGAAGCTTTCTTT.

This clonotype was picked up a small number of times. The rearrangement links TRBV7-8 to TRBJ2-7, with TRBD1 identical over 8 bases. The J segment lost 4 bases and the V segment lost 5 bases, leaving 10 bases of the junction unmatched. Germline V gene sequence: CDR1 SGHVS, CDR2 FQNEAQ. The CDR3 is 15 amino acids. Written as DNA, the CDR3 is TGTGCCAGCAGCCCCTCCGCGACAGGGGAATACGAGCAGTACTTC. The encoded protein is CASSPSATGEYEQYF.

This clonotype was seen more than once but under ten times. One end of the junction is discordant with germline, which a read error may explain. V is TRBV7-2 and J is TRBJ1-1; no firm D call. Germline V gene data show CDR1 as SGHTA and CDR2 as FQGNSA. This CDR3 contains 14 residues. CDR3 nucleotides: TGTGCCAGCAGCTTAGGCGGGATGAACACTGAAGCTCTCTTT. Translation gives CASSLGGMNTEALF.

This clonotype was counted many times. The chain links TRBV30 to TRBJ2-1; 7 bases match TRBD1. Trimming removed 3 bases from V and 10 bases from J; junction bases left unmatched: 6. The CDR3 is 12 amino acids. Germline-derived CDR1 and CDR2 are GTSNPN and SVGIG (reference sequence). CDR3 residues: CAWRDRALEQFF. The CDR3 DNA is TGTGCCTGGAGAGACAGGGCCTTGGAGCAGTTCTTC.

This clonotype was seen ten or more times. This chain joins TRBV10-2 and TRBJ2-2; 9 nucleotides line up with TRBD2. Germline V gives CDR1 WSHSY, CDR2 SAAADI. The junction had 5 bases not matched to a gene; V was cut back by 2 bases and J by 7 bases. The CDR3 spans 15 residues. The CDR3 sequence: CASSEIAGGHGELFF. CDR3 nucleotide sequence: TGCGCCAGCAGTGAGATTGCGGGAGGGCACGGGGAGCTGTTTTTT.

The V and J genes are TRBV6-1 and TRBJ2-1, with D perhaps TRBD2 (5 bases). Deletions cut 2 bases from V and 8 bases from J, with 13 bases between. Germline CDR1 reads MNHNS; CDR2 reads SASEGT. The CDR3 is 14 amino acids. The CDR3 sequence: CASSETGLGHEQFF. The CDR3 nucleotides are TGTGCCAGCAGTGAAACGGGGTTAGGCCATGAGCAGTTCTTC.

This clonotype was found a few times. The CDR3 sequence: CATSPKGGVGANVLTF. The CDR3 DNA reads as TGTGCCACCAGCCCGAAGGGAGGGGTCGGGGCCAACGTCCTGACTTTC. The chain joins TRBV15 to TRBJ2-6, with 7 bases aligning to TRBD2. Germline CDR1 reads LNHNV; CDR2 reads YYDKDF (reference sequence). The CDR3 runs 16 residues. V lost 5 bases to trimming and J lost 4 bases; unmatched junction nucleotides: 8.

This clonotype was observed a few times. The chain recombines TRBV6-1 with TRBJ2-5; tentatively, D is TRBD1 or TRBD2 (5 bases each). V lost 6 bases, J lost 3 bases, and 20 bases lay in between. Germline V lookup: CDR1 MNHNS, CDR2 SASEGT. The CDR3 has 16 amino acids. The CDR3 region is CASRAPGTLFEETQYF. DNA of the CDR3: TGTGCCAGCAGGGCACCCGGGACCCTTTTCGAAGAGACCCAGTACTTC.

This clonotype was observed at least ten times. The rearrangement joins TRBV28 to TRBJ1-2; TRBD1 aligns across 8 bases. CDR3 size: 15 residues. The junction had 8 bases not matched to a gene; V was cut back by 4 bases and J by 4 bases. Germline loops: CDR1 MDHEN, CDR2 SYDVKM. The CDR3 reads CASSSPQGGFYGYTF. The CDR3 coding sequence is TGTGCCAGCAGTTCACCACAGGGGGGATTCTATGGCTACACCTTC.

The chain combines TRBV10-3 with TRBJ2-7; 10 nucleotides line up with TRBD1. The germline gives CDR1 ENHRY, CDR2 SYGVKD. V lost 3 bases and J lost 6; bases outside the gene matches: 11. CDR3 length: 16 amino acids. The CDR3: CAISDHRGTGEFEQYF. The DNA for the CDR3 is TGTGCCATCAGTGATCACAGAGGGACAGGGGAGTTCGAGCAGTACTTC.

This clonotype was seen only a few times. A much larger clone sits a single nucleotide away, making a read error possible. No conserved phenylalanine or tryptophan ends this CDR3, so it is likely a read error. The J gene is TRBJ1-5, the V gene TRBV7-2; 8 bases map to TRBD1. Germline V gene lookup returns CDR1 SGHTA and CDR2 FQGNSA. This CDR3 spans 14 amino acids. V lost 5 bases, J lost 6 bases, and 6 bases stayed unmatched. CDR3 sequence (DNA): TGTGCCAGCAGCCCCGGGACAGGAGCTCAGCCCCAGCATCTT. Translated, it gives CASSPGTGAQPQHL.

This clonotype has a count of ten or more. The chain combines TRBV7-2 with TRBJ2-7, with D tentatively TRBD1 or TRBD2 (6 bases each). The V end lost 4 bases, the J end lost 8 bases, and 15 bases lay between the germline ends. This CDR3 region has 13 residues. CDR1 and CDR2 from the germline V gene are SGHTA and FQGNSA. CDR3 loop: CASSSGAGGKQYF. The CDR3, as DNA: TGTGCCAGCAGCTCAGGGGCCGGGGGAAAGCAGTACTTC.

This clonotype was seen more than once but under ten times. The rearrangement joins TRBV6-2 or TRBV6-3 to TRBJ2-3; 9 positions match TRBD2. The CDR3 has 16 residues. The ends lost 0 bases at V and 0 bases at J; junction bases unmatched: 1. The germline V gene has CDR1 MNHEY and CDR2 SVGEGT. The CDR3 DNA sequence: TGTGCCAGCAGTTACTCGGCGGGAGGGAGCACAGATACGCAGTATTTT. This sequence encodes CASSYSAGGSTDTQYF.

The chain uses TRBV9 and TRBJ2-2; no reliable D call. The CDR3 sequence is 14 residues long. V lost 0 bases and J lost 5, with 8 bases in between. Germline loops: CDR1 SGDLS, CDR2 YYNGEE. CDR3 nucleotides: TGTGCCAGCAGCGTAGTCGTTGCGACCGGGGAGCTGTTTTTT. Its translation is CASSVVVATGELFF.

This clonotype showed up many times. The CDR3 here is CASRLAGGPSYEQYF. CDR3 sequence (DNA): TGTGCCAGCAGGCTAGCGGGAGGTCCCTCCTACGAGCAGTACTTC. This chain joins TRBV2 and TRBJ2-7, with 11 nucleotides matching TRBD2. The J segment lost 0 bases and the V segment lost 6 bases, leaving 4 bases of the junction unmatched. Germline CDR1 is SNHLY and CDR2 is FYNNEI. This CDR3 has 15 residues.

This clonotype has at least ten counts. V gene TRBV12-5 combines with J gene TRBJ1-3; D is unclear. The germline V gene encodes CDR1 LGHNT and CDR2 FRNRAP. The CDR3 sequence is 13 residues long. Trimming removed 5 bases at V and 4 bases at J, with 9 bases between. DNA of the CDR3: TGTGCTAGTGGTGCGGACGTCGGAAACACCATATATTTT. Translated, it gives CASGADVGNTIYF.

This clonotype occurred many times. This chain links TRBV4-3 with TRBJ2-5; D is unclear. CDR3 length: 15 residues. Trimming pared 0 bases from V and 5 bases from J, leaving 13 bases between. Germline V gene lookup returns CDR1 LGHNA and CDR2 YSLEER. CDR3 sequence (DNA): TGCGCCAGCAGCCAAGATCCGGGTCTTGGCGAGACCCAGTACTTC. It yields the protein CASSQDPGLGETQYF.

This clonotype was observed many times. The gene calls are TRBV7-9 and TRBJ2-1; TRBD2 agrees at 12 bases. Unmatched junction bases numbered 6, after V lost 4 bases and J lost 2 bases. This CDR3 has 17 amino acids. Germline V CDR1 and CDR2: SEHNR, FQNEAQ (reference sequence). The CDR3 DNA sequence: TGTGCCAGCAGCTACCTAGCGGGAGGGGCAACCTACAATGAGCAGTTCTTC. Its translation: CASSYLAGGATYNEQFF.

The genes are TRBV20-1 and TRBJ2-1; a possible D gene is TRBD2 (6 bases). The CDR3 is made up of 13 amino acids. Trimming stripped 0 bases from V and 7 bases from J, with 10 bases between. CDR1 DFQATT and CDR2 SNEGSKA come from the germline V gene (reference sequence). CDR3 protein: CSAREGGVNEQFF. CDR3 DNA sequence: TGCAGTGCTAGAGAGGGGGGAGTGAATGAGCAGTTCTTC.